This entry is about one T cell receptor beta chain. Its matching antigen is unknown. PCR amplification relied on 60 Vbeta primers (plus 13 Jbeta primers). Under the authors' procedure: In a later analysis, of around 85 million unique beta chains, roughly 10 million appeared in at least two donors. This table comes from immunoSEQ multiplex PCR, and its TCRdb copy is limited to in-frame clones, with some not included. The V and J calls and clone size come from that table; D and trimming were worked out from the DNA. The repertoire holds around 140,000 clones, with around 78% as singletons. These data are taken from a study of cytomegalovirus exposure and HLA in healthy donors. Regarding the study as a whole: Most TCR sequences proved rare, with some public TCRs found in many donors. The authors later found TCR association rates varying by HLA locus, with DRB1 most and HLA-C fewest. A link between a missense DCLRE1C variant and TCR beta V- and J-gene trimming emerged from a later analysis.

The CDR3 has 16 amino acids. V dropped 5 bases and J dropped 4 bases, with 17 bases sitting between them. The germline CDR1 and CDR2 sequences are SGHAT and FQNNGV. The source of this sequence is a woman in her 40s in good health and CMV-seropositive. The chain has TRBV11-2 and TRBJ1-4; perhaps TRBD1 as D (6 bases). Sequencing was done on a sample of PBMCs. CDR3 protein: CASSPSGQRVNEKLFF. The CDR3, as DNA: TGTGCCAGCAGCCCATCCGGACAGCGCGTTAATGAAAAACTGTTTTTT. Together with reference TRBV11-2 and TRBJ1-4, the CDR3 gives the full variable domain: EAGVAQSPRYKIIEKRQSVAFWCNPISGHATLYWYQQILGQGPKLLIQFQNNGVVDDSQLPKDRFSAERLKGVDSTLKIQPAKLEDSAVYLCASSPSGQRVNEKLFFGSGTQLSVL.